This T cell receptor (beta chain) originates from a study of shared clonotypes between healthy human individuals. In regard to this clone: The antigen remains undetermined.

Sequencing used immunoSEQ multiplex PCR; TCRdb keeps in-frame clones, though not all of them. The profile shows under 750,000 clones, 72% of them singletons. The J segment lost 0 bases and the V segment lost 4 bases, leaving 7 bases of the junction unmatched. The CDR3 runs to 15 residues. CDR1 is SGDLS, CDR2 YYNGEE, per germline. Study-level points and caveats: Rarefaction gave evidence that sorted-subset sequencing remained incomplete despite large depth. Naive subsets usually exceeded memory subsets in estimated richness.

This receptor was identified in a woman in her 30s in good health. The sequencing input was memory CD4+ T cells sorted from blood. Subset meaning: CD45RA-negative fraction. V is TRBV9 and J is TRBJ2-7, with TRBD2 matching over 7 bases. Here the CDR3 reads CASSRDYSTSYEQYF. The CDR3 DNA sequence: TGTGCCAGCAGCAGGGACTACTCTACCTCCTACGAGCAGTACTTC.